This T cell receptor (beta chain) was recovered during a study of cytomegalovirus exposure and HLA in healthy donors. General observations from the study: Most likely, a cluster of highly shared sequence variants arose as a sequencing artifact. Researchers reported that a few CMV-associated chains were confirmed in vitro as CMV antigen-specific. The study listed roughly 160 cytomegalovirus-associated TCR beta chains.

On this clone: The antigen is undetermined.

PCR involved 60 Vbeta and 13 Jbeta primers. TCRdb's copy holds only in-frame clones and misses some; the assay was immunoSEQ multiplex PCR. This table has 85,000 to 120,000 clones, over 55% appearing once. The CDR3 length is 18 residues. Unmatched junction bases numbered 13, after V lost 1 base and J lost 6 bases. Germline-derived CDR1 and CDR2 are LGHNA and YSLEER. This rearrangement joins TRBV4-3 to TRBJ2-7, with 12 bases matching TRBD2. The material sequenced was PBMCs. The TCR sequence derives from a female donor in good health and CMV-seronegative. CDR3 protein: CASSQGASGRGRVGEQYF. As DNA, the CDR3 is TGCGCCAGCAGCCAAGGAGCTAGCGGGAGGGGCCGTGTAGGCGAGCAGTACTTC.